This TCR beta chain came from a study of T cell repertoires in cytomegalovirus infection. In the study overall: A matching HLA type, together with CMV infection, was signaled by public TCR beta signatures. General study findings and limits: CMV-specific TCR beta clonotypes restricted by HLA-C dominated the ex vivo response.

With respect to this clonotype: What it recognizes is unknown.

The CDR3 sequence is 17 residues long. CDR1 and CDR2 (germline): SEHNR, FQNEAQ (reference sequence). Trimming at V came to 2 bases and at J to 2 bases, leaving 6 bases not matched to a gene. TCRdb re-derived calls from the reads in MiXCR, one entry per CDR3 protein. Of about 140,000 distinct CDR3 sequences listed, 32% are singletons. This sequence joins TRBV7-9 and TRBJ2-3; TRBD2 aligns across 11 bases. Material: CD8+ T cells from cultured PBMCs, obtained from culture after CMV antigen stimulation. The sequence was obtained from a human donor in good health (CMV status not recorded). Some clones in this sample may be carry-over from other donors' samples. CDR3 sequence: CASSLLLAGGYTDTQYF. Here the CDR3 DNA reads TGTGCCAGCAGCTTACTCCTAGCGGGGGGATACACAGATACGCAGTATTTT.